The subject of this entry is one T cell receptor beta chain. This sample stems from a study of OX40 agonist ivuxolimab in advanced cancers. Study-level background: Patients treated during dose escalation were battling hepatocellular carcinoma, melanoma, renal cell or head and neck cancer.

This CDR3 contains 16 residues. Germline assignment: CDR1 MDHEN and CDR2 SYDVKM. V lost 5 bases and J 5 bases, leaving 21 bases between the germline ends. Assay used: immunoSEQ multiplex PCR; TCRdb lists only in-frame clones, some missing. The repertoire includes tens of thousands of clones, approximately 90% of them detected once, and about 2% sits in the top ten. Sample: CD4+ or CD8+ T cells sorted from blood, taken in a trial of the OX40 agonist ivuxolimab. The V gene is TRBV28, the J gene TRBJ1-1; weak D call: TRBD1 (5 bases). The clonotype comes from an adult with an advanced solid tumor such as melanoma, head and neck, liver or kidney cancer. DNA for the CDR3: TGTGCCAGCAGTCGGGGGGGGACGGGTGGCGGAACTGAAGCTTTCTTT. Its translation is CASSRGGTGGGTEAFF.